Sequencing of this T cell receptor beta chain was carried out in a study of CD8 T cells in Susac syndrome (dated by TCRdb to about 2019). For the wider study: The study used repertoire sequencing to test whether antigen drove CD8+ T cell activation and differentiation in Susac syndrome. The paper as a whole reports these results and caveats: The number of individuals in the TCR sequencing and HLA analysis was acknowledged as relatively small.

Measured from the cysteine to the phenylalanine, the CDR3 is 13 residues long. Only CDR3 DNA remains: 39 bases, in frame from the first base. CDR1 and CDR2, per the germline V gene (reference sequence), are SEHNR and FQNEAQ. High-throughput TCR beta sequencing profiled peripheral blood CD8+ and CD4+ T cells from healthy donors, Susac syndrome patients and multiple sclerosis patients. The healthy donors served as controls matched for age and sex. CD8+ TEMRA cells were enriched by FACS, while bulk CD8+ and CD4+ T cells were purified by magnetic negative isolation. Blood was drawn into EDTA tubes, processed within 24 hours, and PBMCs were isolated by density gradient centrifugation. PBMCs intended for TCR sequencing were frozen in liquid nitrogen and were later thawed in a 37 degrees C water bath. Purity of sorted or isolated CD4+, CD8+ and CD8+ TEMRA cells was at least 90%. Of note for this clonotype: Its antigen remains undetermined. At one boundary the junction diverges from the germline segment, which might be a read error.

RNA was extracted using the RNeasy kit, and roughly 0.5 to 1 ug of the RNA was reverse transcribed with random hexamers. The immunoSEQ multiplex PCR assay, which covers 54 Vbeta and 13 Jbeta segments, was used to amplify TCR beta CDR3 regions. PCR amplification bias was corrected using a synthetic template baseline for primer optimization and computational correction. The study's processing was this. Only productive sequences were kept, with reads annotated to V, D and J genes according to IMGT and analyzed in immunoSEQ Analyzer. Clonality was computed as one minus Shannon entropy normalized by log2 of the number of productive unique sequences. For each patient and control, public and private clones were evaluated within the 100 most prevalent clones. A clone was defined as Susac-specific if it was absent from the healthy and MS cohorts, from roughly 990 published viral clones and from other ImmuneACCESS disease sequences. TCRdb itself trimmed the public reads at Q25 with fastp, ran MiXCR and retained productive beta chains. Entries that share a CDR3 protein sequence are merged under the most common genes and DNA. Here the V and J calls rest on TCRdb's processing, not on the authors' analysis. The table for this sample lists some 180,000 distinct CDR3 sequences; about 95% of them were counted only once. Of the sample, about 0.1% falls within the top ten clones.

The sample consisted of CD4+ T cells from PBMCs. The chain joins TRBV7-9 to TRBJ1-1, with TRBD1 perhaps the D gene, on 5 matching bases. This receptor was taken from a human donor in good health. The DNA sequence is TGTGCCAGCAGACCCACAGGAAGAAGTGAAGTTTTCTTT. It codes for CASRPTGRSEVFF. Supplemented by the reference TRBV7-9 and TRBJ1-1 proteins around the CDR3, the complete variable domain is DTGVSQNPRHKITKRGQNVTFRCDPISEHNRLYWYRQTLGQGPEFLTYFQNEAQLEKSRLLSDRFSAERPKGSFSTLEIQRTEQGDSAMYLCASRPTGRSEVFFGQGTRLTVV.